In this sample, the clone carrying this T cell receptor (beta chain) turned up once. TCRdb's table, derived via immunoSEQ multiplex PCR, lists solely in-frame clones and lacks some. The sample includes 65,000 to 90,000 clones, approximately 89% of them seen just once. The entry originates in a study of blood T cell repertoires in COVID-19. Per the germline V gene, CDR1 is GTSNPN and CDR2 is SVGIG (reference sequence). V was pared by 4 bases and J by 1 base, with 8 bases of the junction left unmatched. This CDR3 is built from 15 residues. Sample: peripheral blood. This TCR came from a man aged 80 or over with acute or convalescent COVID-19. The chain is built from TRBV30 and TRBJ2-7; 9 bases line up with TRBD1. The CDR3 here is CAWTPDRGGSYEQYF. CDR3 DNA: TGTGCCTGGACCCCGGACAGGGGAGGATCCTACGAGCAGTACTTC.